This TCR beta chain was identified in a study of T-cell memory formation after mild COVID-19. TCRdb reanalysed the 5' RACE reads using MiXCR and keeps one entry per CDR3 protein. The sample lists hundreds of thousands of distinct CDR3 sequences, approximately 18% occurring once. This clonotype has just a few counts. Its target is not known. Deletions cut 0 bases from V and 6 bases from J, with 20 bases between. From germline, CDR1 is LGHNA and CDR2 YSLEER. The CDR3 sequence is 17 residues long. Study-level findings and limits: Second-wave clones that peaked on day 37 lacked confirmed SARS-CoV-2 specificity. Of the contracting clones, CD4+ ones lay mainly in CM and EM, and CD8+ ones in EMRA. Some responding clones appeared in pre-infection memory, suggesting cross-reactive memory joined.

The V and J genes are TRBV4-3 and TRBJ1-2, with D possibly TRBD1 on 5 matching bases. Sequenced material: PBMCs or a T cell subset sorted from them (not recorded which). This receptor was obtained from an adult woman who had mild COVID-19 (a few samples of this study predate the infection). Cell type and time point are not known. Written as DNA, the CDR3 is TGCGCCAGCAGCCAAGATGACATGTCAGGGAGGACCCATGGCTACACCTTC. It encodes CASSQDDMSGRTHGYTF.